The next 2 T cell receptor beta chains were all read from a single sample in a study of blood T cell repertoires in COVID-19. Method: immunoSEQ multiplex PCR; TCRdb's copy keeps in-frame clones and lacks some. The table lists more than 300,000 clones, over 75% of them singletons, with approximately 1.9% in the top ten. Sequenced input: PBMCs or T cells enriched from blood (not recorded which). These receptors all stem from a man aged 35-49 years in a cohort exposed to, infected with or recovered from COVID-19 (not recorded which).

J is TRBJ2-1 and V is TRBV21-1; whether TRBD1, the table's D call, matches the DNA was not checked. TRBV21-1 is a known pseudogene. This CDR3 is built from 13 residues. DNA of the CDR3: TGTGCCAGCAGCGTATACAGGGGCAATGAGCAGTTCTTC. It yields the protein CASSVYRGNEQFF.

This CDR3 reads CASSQDWTGSYEQYF. CDR3 sequence (DNA): TGTGCCAGCAGCCAAGATTGGACAGGTTCCTACGAGCAGTACTTC. This chain links TRBV3-1 (or the pseudogene TRBV3-2) with TRBJ2-7, with 7 positions matching TRBD1. The CDR3 runs to 15 residues. V lost 0 bases to trimming and J lost 1 base; unmatched junction nucleotides: 3. Germline-derived CDR1 and CDR2 are LGHDT and YNNKEL (reference sequence).